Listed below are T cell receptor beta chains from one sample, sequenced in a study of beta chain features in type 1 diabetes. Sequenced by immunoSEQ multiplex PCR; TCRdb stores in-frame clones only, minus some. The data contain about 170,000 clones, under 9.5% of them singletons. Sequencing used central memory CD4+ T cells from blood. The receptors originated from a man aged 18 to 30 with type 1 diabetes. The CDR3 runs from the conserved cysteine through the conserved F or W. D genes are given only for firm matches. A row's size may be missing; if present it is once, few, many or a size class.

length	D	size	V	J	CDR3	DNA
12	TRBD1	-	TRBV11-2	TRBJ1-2	CASSLAGGGYTF	TGTGCCAGCAGCTTAGCAGGGGGTGGCTACACCTTC
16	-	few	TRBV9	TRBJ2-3	CASSVGSGSHTDTQYF	TGTGCCAGCAGCGTAGGTAGCGGCTCACACACAGATACGCAGTATTTT
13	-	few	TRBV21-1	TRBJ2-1	CASRNLSGREQFF	TGTGCCAGCAGAAACCTTAGCGGGAGAGAGCAGTTCTTC
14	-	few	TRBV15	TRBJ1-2	CATSAYKGVSGYTF	TGTGCCACCTCGGCCTATAAAGGGGTATCTGGCTACACCTTC
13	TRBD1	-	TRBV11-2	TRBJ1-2	CASSVGQGYGYTF	TGTGCCAGCAGCGTGGGACAGGGCTATGGCTACACCTTC
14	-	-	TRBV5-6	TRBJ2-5	CASILWRSQETQYF	TGTGCCAGCATCCTGTGGAGGTCACAAGAGACCCAGTACTTC
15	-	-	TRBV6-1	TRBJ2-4	CASSGDISLKNIQYF	TGTGCCAGCAGTGGGGACATCAGCCTCAAAAACATTCAGTACTTC
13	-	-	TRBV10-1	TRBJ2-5	CASSEQLQETQYF	TGCGCCAGCAGTGAACAGCTCCAAGAGACCCAGTACTTC
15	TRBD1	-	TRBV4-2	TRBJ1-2	CASSTGQGGIDGYTF	TGTGCCAGCAGCACCGGACAGGGAGGGATAGATGGCTACACCTTC
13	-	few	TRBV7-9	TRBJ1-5	CASSLGPGQPQHF	TGTGCCAGCAGCTTAGGCCCCGGGCAGCCCCAGCATTTT
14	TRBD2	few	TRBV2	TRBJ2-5	CASSKTSGQETQYF	TGTGCCAGCAGTAAGACTAGCGGCCAAGAGACCCAGTACTTC
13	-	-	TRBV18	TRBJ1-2	CASSPRADYGYTF	TGTGCCAGCTCACCGCGGGCCGATTATGGCTACACCTTC
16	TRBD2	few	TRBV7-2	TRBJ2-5	CASSLRTSGFQETQYF	TGTGCCAGCAGCTTAAGGACTAGCGGTTTCCAAGAGACCCAGTACTTC
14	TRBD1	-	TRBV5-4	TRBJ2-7	CASSAGTAPYEQYF	TGTGCCAGCAGCGCCGGGACAGCTCCCTACGAGCAGTACTTC
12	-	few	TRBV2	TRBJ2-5	CASSGVGETQYF	TGTGCCAGCTCAGGGGTAGGGGAGACCCAGTACTTC
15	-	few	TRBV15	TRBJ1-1	CATSRDDQGSTEAFF	TGTGCCACCAGCAGAGATGACCAGGGGAGCACTGAAGCTTTCTTT
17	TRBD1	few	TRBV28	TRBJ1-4	CASSLIPPGQANEKLFF	TGTGCCAGCAGTTTAATCCCCCCGGGACAGGCCAATGAAAAACTGTTTTTT
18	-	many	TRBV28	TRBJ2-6	CASSRGTRNFSGANVLTF	TGTGCCAGCAGCCGAGGGACACGCAATTTCTCTGGGGCCAACGTCCTGACTTTC
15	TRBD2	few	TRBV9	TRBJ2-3	CASSTAAGLTDTQYF	TGTGCCAGCAGCACCGCAGCGGGGCTCACAGATACGCAGTATTTT
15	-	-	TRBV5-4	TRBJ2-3	CASSPGGLASDTQYF	TGTGCCAGCAGCCCTGGGGGCCTAGCCTCAGATACGCAGTATTTT
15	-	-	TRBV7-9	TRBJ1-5	CASSFAGISNQPQHF	TGTGCCAGCAGCTTCGCGGGGATTAGCAATCAGCCCCAGCATTTT
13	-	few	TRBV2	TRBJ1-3	CASSVSSGNTIYF	TGTGCCAGCTCAGTCAGCTCTGGAAACACCATATATTTT
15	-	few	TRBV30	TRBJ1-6	CAWSASGSFYSPLHF	TGTGCCTGGAGTGCCTCAGGGTCCTTTTATTCACCCCTCCACTTT
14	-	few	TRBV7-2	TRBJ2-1	CASSSTAGYNEQFF	TGTGCCAGCAGTTCTACGGCGGGGTACAATGAGCAGTTCTTC
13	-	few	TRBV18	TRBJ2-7	CASTGTLTYEQYF	TGTGCCAGCACCGGGACACTCACCTACGAGCAGTACTTC
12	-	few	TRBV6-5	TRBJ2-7	CASSSGAYEQYF	TGTGCCAGCAGTTCAGGCGCCTACGAGCAGTACTTC
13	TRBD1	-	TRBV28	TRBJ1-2	CASTSGQGDGYTF	TGTGCCAGCACCTCAGGACAGGGGGATGGCTACACCTTC
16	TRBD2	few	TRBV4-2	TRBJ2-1	CASSQPLAGEVNEQFF	TGTGCCAGCAGCCAACCTCTGGCGGGAGAGGTTAATGAGCAGTTCTTC
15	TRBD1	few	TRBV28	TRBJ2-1	CASSSAGGASNEQFF	TGTGCCAGCAGTTCGGCAGGGGGCGCATCCAATGAGCAGTTCTTC
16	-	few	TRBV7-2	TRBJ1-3	CASSRGGSPSGNTIYF	TGTGCCAGCAGCCGGGGGGGAAGTCCCTCTGGAAACACCATATATTTT
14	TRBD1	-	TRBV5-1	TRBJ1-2	CASSRDRESYGYTF	TGCGCCAGCAGCCGGGACAGGGAATCCTATGGCTACACCTTC
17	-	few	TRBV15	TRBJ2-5	CATSRGGQQRRQETQYF	TGTGCCACCAGCAGAGGCGGACAGCAAAGGAGGCAAGAGACCCAGTACTTC
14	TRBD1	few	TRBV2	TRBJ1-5	CASTLDRGNQPQHF	TGTGCCAGTACCCTGGACAGGGGCAATCAGCCCCAGCATTTT
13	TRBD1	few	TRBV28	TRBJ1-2	CASRDSRGPGYTF	TGTGCCAGCAGGGATTCGAGGGGGCCTGGCTACACCTTC
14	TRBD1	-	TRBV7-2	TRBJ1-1	CASSLAGTGDEAFF	TGTGCCAGCAGCTTAGCCGGGACAGGTGATGAAGCTTTCTTT
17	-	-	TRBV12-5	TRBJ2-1	CASTGAGLYGSYNEQFF	TGTGCTAGTACGGGCGCAGGGTTGTACGGCTCCTACAATGAGCAGTTCTTC
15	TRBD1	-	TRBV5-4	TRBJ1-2	CASSLEQGAPYGYTF	TGTGCCAGCAGCTTGGAACAGGGGGCACCCTATGGCTACACCTTC
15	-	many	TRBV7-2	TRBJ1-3	CASSPHIEAGNTIYF	TGTGCCAGCAGCCCTCATATCGAGGCTGGAAACACCATATATTTT
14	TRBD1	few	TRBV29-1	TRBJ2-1	CSVAGGQEYNEQFF	TGCAGCGTTGCCGGGGGACAGGAATACAATGAGCAGTTCTTC
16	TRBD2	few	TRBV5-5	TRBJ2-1	CASQALTSGGNNEQFF	TGTGCCAGCCAGGCTCTCACGAGCGGGGGTAACAATGAGCAGTTCTTC
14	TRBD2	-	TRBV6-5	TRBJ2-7	CASSSATSRDGQYF	TGTGCCAGCAGTTCAGCGACTAGCAGGGACGGGCAGTACTTC
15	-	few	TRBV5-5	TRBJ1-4	CASSSPRGANEKLFF	TGTGCCAGCAGCTCACCTCGGGGGGCTAATGAAAAACTGTTTTTT
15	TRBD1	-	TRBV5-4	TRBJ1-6	CASSPGQTYNSPLHF	TGTGCCAGCAGCCCGGGACAGACCTATAATTCACCCCTCCACTTT
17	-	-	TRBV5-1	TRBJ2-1	CASSLGVGGHSYNEQFF	TGCGCCAGCAGCTTGGGTGTGGGAGGCCATTCCTACAATGAGCAGTTCTTC
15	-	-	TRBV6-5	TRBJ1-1	CASSYVLGVSTEAFF	TGTGCCAGCAGTTACGTTCTGGGAGTGAGCACTGAAGCTTTCTTT
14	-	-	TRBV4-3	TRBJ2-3	CASSQETPGDTQYF	TGCGCCAGCAGCCAAGAGACCCCGGGGGATACGCAGTATTTT
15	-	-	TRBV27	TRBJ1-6	CASSLRRESNSPLHF	TGTGCCAGCAGTTTACGGCGGGAATCCAATTCACCCCTCCACTTT
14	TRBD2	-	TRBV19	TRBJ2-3	CASASLAGPDTQYF	TGTGCCAGTGCTTCACTAGCGGGGCCTGATACGCAGTATTTT
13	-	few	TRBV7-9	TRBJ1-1	CASSRGGNTEAFF	TGTGCCAGCAGCCGGGGAGGGAACACTGAAGCTTTCTTT
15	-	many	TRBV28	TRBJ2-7	CASSPRRLRGSEQYF	TGTGCCAGCAGCCCACGACGGCTTAGAGGTTCCGAGCAGTACTTC
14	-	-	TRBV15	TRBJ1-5	CATSPQVSNQPQHF	TGTGCCACCAGCCCACAGGTTAGTAACCAGCCCCAGCATTTT
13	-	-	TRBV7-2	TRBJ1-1	CASSFLRVAEAFF	TGTGCCAGCAGCTTTCTCAGGGTCGCTGAAGCTTTCTTT